One sample yielded the 13 T cell receptor beta chains listed below, sequenced in a study of shared clonotypes between healthy human individuals. Only in-frame clones appear in the TCRdb table, and some are missing; sequencing was by immunoSEQ multiplex PCR. The profile shows about 380,000 clones, roughly 96% of them singletons. Specimen: memory CD8+ T cells sorted from blood. Subset here: CD45RO+ cells pooled with CCR7-negative TemRA cells. These receptors all stem from a man younger than 45 in good health.

The rearrangement links TRBV28 to TRBJ2-1, with D uncertain. Germline CDR1 MDHEN, CDR2 SYDVKM. V was cut by 3 bases and J by 8 bases, with 2 bases left in between. The CDR3 totals 10 residues. Here the CDR3 reads CASSFHEQFF. For the CDR3, the DNA is TGTGCCAGCAGTTTCCATGAGCAGTTCTTC.

V gene TRBV6-5 combines with J gene TRBJ1-1; D gene ambiguous. This CDR3 has 14 residues. Trimming cost V 0 bases and J 0 bases, with 5 bases left between them. CDR1 is MNHEY, CDR2 SVGAGI, per germline. The CDR3 here is CASSYSQMNTEAFF. CDR3 nucleotides: TGTGCCAGCAGTTACTCTCAGATGAACACTGAAGCTTTCTTT.

The J gene is TRBJ2-1, the V gene TRBV25-1; the D is unclear. The CDR3 runs 14 residues. Germline values: CDR1 MGHDK, CDR2 SYGVNS. V lost 4 bases and J 1 base, leaving 8 bases between the germline ends. CDR3 sequence reads: CASSGSFSYNEQFF. DNA for the CDR3: TGTGCCAGCAGTGGGAGTTTTTCCTACAATGAGCAGTTCTTC.

The J gene is TRBJ1-1, the V gene TRBV7-9; 8 bases align to TRBD1. The J segment lost 8 bases and the V segment lost 4 bases, leaving 12 bases of the junction unmatched. CDR3 size: 15 residues. The germline V gene has CDR1 SEHNR and CDR2 FQNEAQ (reference sequence). DNA of the CDR3: TGTGCCAGCAGCTCTAGAGACAGGGGTATGATAGAAGCTTTCTTT. It yields the protein CASSSRDRGMIEAFF.

The table lists this clone with a count of one. The chain links TRBV9 to TRBJ2-2, with 10 bases identical to TRBD2. The CDR3 totals 18 residues. V dropped 0 bases and J dropped 8; count of bases not matched to a gene: 13. Germline V gene sequence: CDR1 SGDLS, CDR2 YYNGEE. CDR3 residues: CASSVESRSGRGPGELFF. The CDR3, as DNA: TGTGCCAGCAGCGTAGAAAGTAGGAGCGGGAGGGGACCGGGGGAGCTGTTTTTT.

The V and J genes are TRBV5-1 and TRBJ1-2, with 7 bases fitting TRBD1. With V trimmed by 2 bases and J by 0 bases, 13 bases remained unmatched. The germline V gene has CDR1 SGHRS and CDR2 YFSETQ. This CDR3 is 18 amino acids long. CDR3 DNA: TGCGCCAGCAGCTTTCTACAAAACCGGGACAGAACTAACTATGGCTACACCTTC. Translation gives CASSFLQNRDRTNYGYTF.

This clone was seen just once. Distinct nucleotide sequences in the sample also encode this CDR3. This sequence joins TRBV2 and TRBJ2-5; unclear D gene. The CDR3 extends over 14 amino acids. Germline assignment: CDR1 SNHLY and CDR2 FYNNEI. The germline V and J ends were trimmed by 1 base and 0 bases, with 6 bases remaining between them. The CDR3 loop reads CASSEGRYQETQYF. CDR3 nucleotides: TGTGCCAGCAGTGAAGGCAGGTACCAAGAGACCCAGTACTTC.

This chain links TRBV2 with TRBJ2-1, with 12 bases aligning to TRBD2. Germline loops: CDR1 SNHLY, CDR2 FYNNEI. The CDR3 is 15 amino acids. After removal of 5 bases from V and 5 bases from J, the junction contained 4 bases not matched to a gene. The CDR3 sequence: CASSLLAGGHNEQFF. Written as DNA, the CDR3 is TGTGCCAGCAGTTTACTAGCGGGGGGACACAATGAGCAGTTCTTC.

This chain links TRBV4-1 with TRBJ2-5, with D uncertain. CDR1 and CDR2 (germline): MGHRA, YSYEKL. The CDR3 covers 13 residues. Trimming took 0 bases from V and 4 from J, leaving 6 bases between them. The CDR3 DNA is TGCGCCAGCAGCCAAGATCCGGGAGAGACCCAGTACTTC. Its translation is CASSQDPGETQYF.

In regard to this clone: The sample has other DNA sequences that encode this CDR3 too. The chain uses TRBV18 and TRBJ2-7, with 8 bases that match TRBD1. With V trimmed by 6 bases and J by 3 bases, 1 base remained unmatched. The germline V gene encodes CDR1 KGHSH and CDR2 LQKENI. There are 12 residues in the CDR3. CDR3 DNA: TGTGCCAGCTCCGGACAGGGCTACGAGCAGTACTTC. Protein: CASSGQGYEQYF.

The chain employs TRBV5-1 and TRBJ2-3; D is possibly TRBD1 (5 bases). Trimming stripped 0 bases from V and 6 bases from J, with 11 bases between. Germline CDR1 reads SGHRS; CDR2 reads YFSETQ. This CDR3 contains 14 residues. CDR3 in amino acids: CASSLVGAADTQYF. The DNA for the CDR3 is TGCGCCAGCAGCTTGGTAGGGGCAGCGGATACGCAGTATTTT.

The rearrangement joins TRBV2 to TRBJ2-2; 11 nucleotides agree with TRBD2. With 6 bases clipped from V and 7 bases from J, the junction kept 10 bases outside the gene matches. The CDR3 is 16 amino acids. CDR1 is SNHLY, CDR2 FYNNEI, per germline. The CDR3 loop is CASRELAGARHGELFF. The CDR3 bases are TGTGCCAGCAGGGAACTAGCGGGAGCCCGCCACGGGGAGCTGTTTTTT.

The V gene is TRBV10-2, the J gene TRBJ2-5; D unclear. Germline values: CDR1 WSHSY, CDR2 SAAADI. This CDR3 has 12 residues. Trimming pared 4 bases from V and 3 bases from J, leaving 6 bases between. CDR3 nucleotide sequence: TGCGCCAGCAGTGGGGCTGAAGAGACCCAGTACTTC. It is translated as CASSGAEETQYF.